The clone carrying this T cell receptor (beta chain) was counted ten times or more. The iRepertoire nested amplicon-rescue multiplex PCR amplified TCR alpha and beta CDR3s from RNA. Tissue mRNA or PBMC total RNA, about 85-400 ng, went into one-step reverse transcription and amplification. Each CDR3 protein gets one entry after TCRdb re-called the multiplex PCR reads with MiXCR. The sample has over 90,000 distinct CDR3 sequences, less than 30% seen once; the top ten hold about 40%. This specimen comes from a study of glioma-infiltrating T cells. The germline V and J ends were trimmed by 1 base and 4 bases, with 8 bases remaining between them. This CDR3 region has 14 residues. Germline CDR1 reads MNHNY; CDR2 reads SVGAGI (reference sequence).

This TCR was recovered from a human donor with low-grade glioma or glioblastoma, undergoing nonglioma brain surgery, or in good health (not recorded which). Input material: glioma tissue, nonneoplastic brain tissue, or PBMCs (not recorded which). This chain uses TRBV6-6 with TRBJ1-5; D is ambiguous. The DNA of the CDR3 is TGTGCCAGCAGTTACTTGGCGGCGAATCAGCCCCAGCATTTT. Protein product: CASSYLAANQPQHF.